The clone carrying this TCR beta chain appeared a few times. TCRdb recomputed calls from the RT-PCR reads with MiXCR, one row per CDR3 protein. Of about 700,000 distinct CDR3 sequences listed, approximately 14% are singletons. The CDR3 is 14 amino acids. V was clipped by 6 bases and J by 9 bases, with 18 bases between them. Germline loops: CDR1 MNHNS, CDR2 SASEGT. Input material: memory CD4+ T cells from blood. This rearrangement joins TRBV6-1 to TRBJ2-1; weak D call: TRBD2 (5 bases). The sequence came from a female donor in good health, serving as a healthy control. The CDR3 loop is CASSPLTSSLEQFF. Written as DNA, the CDR3 is TGTGCCAGCAGCCCCTTAACTAGTTCGCTTGAGCAGTTCTTC.